This TCR beta chain came from a study of T cells after yellow fever vaccination. Background on the study: It was SMART-Seq v4 Ultra Low Input that prepared the fractions with low cell numbers.

This clonotype turned up a few times. Its antigen is not known. By 5'RACE template switching, TCR cDNA was produced, with a universal primer site and UMIs added in the process. TCRdb re-called the 5' RACE reads through MiXCR, storing one row per CDR3 protein. Among 450,000 to 550,000 distinct CDR3 sequences listed, 21% were seen once. Study results and limitations: Across the CD4 and CD8 compartments, a small share of clonotypes was present in both. Most clones from primary vaccination resurfaced after the booster (around 97% CD4, 70% to 90% CD8).

Germline V lookup: CDR1 MRHNA, CDR2 SNTAGT. J was trimmed by 4 bases and V by 3 bases; bases with no gene match: 2. This CDR3 comprises 14 residues. The TCR was taken from a man younger than 30 who received the YFV17D yellow fever vaccine. The material was PBMCs, obtained more than 20 days after the first yellow fever vaccination. This chain joins TRBV6-4 and TRBJ2-2; TRBD1 aligns across 7 bases. The DNA of the CDR3 is TGTGCCAGCAGTGAAGGGACAGTCACCGGGGAGCTGTTTTTT. Translation: CASSEGTVTGELFF.